Sequencing of this T cell receptor (beta chain) was carried out in a study of technical replicates of blood from a handful of donors. Trimming removed 3 bases at V and 8 bases at J, with 18 bases between. This CDR3 is built from 14 residues. Germline V gene lookup returns CDR1 SGDLS and CDR2 YYNGEE. The repertoire was sequenced with immunoSEQ multiplex PCR; TCRdb's copy has only in-frame clones and lacks some. The repertoire consists of under 35,000 clones, with around 90% occurring once and the leading ten covering under 4.5%. The rearrangement joins TRBV9 to TRBJ2-7, with D possibly being TRBD2 (6 bases). Sequencing input: PBMCs. This clonotype was sampled from a human donor in good health. Some clones in this sample may be carry-over from other donors' samples. In nucleotides, the CDR3 is TGTGCCAGCAGCGGCACGGGAGATCTTACGAAGCAGTACTTC. Translating it yields CASSGTGDLTKQYF.